A single sample is the source of the 9 T cell receptor beta chains below, sequenced in a study of T cell responses to AZD1222 COVID-19 vaccine. Profiling relied on immunoSEQ multiplex PCR, and the TCRdb table lists in-frame clones only, not all of them. Seen here are some 120,000 clones, about 90% observed once, and the top ten hold nearly 4.5%. Source: peripheral blood, taken on day 0 of MenACWY control vaccination. Receptors originate from an adult in good health.

The chain couples TRBV18 to TRBJ2-3; no clear D. The CDR3 extends over 15 amino acids. Germline V lookup: CDR1 KGHSH, CDR2 LQKENI. V gave up 0 bases and J gave up 5 bases, with 12 bases separating them. The CDR3 sequence: CASSPPAVSGDTQYF. CDR3 coding DNA: TGTGCCAGCTCACCACCAGCCGTGTCAGGAGATACGCAGTATTTT.

V is TRBV5-5 and J is TRBJ1-3; D gene uncertain. Germline CDR1 and CDR2: SGHKS and YYEKEE (reference sequence). CDR3 length equals 14 residues. V gave up 4 bases and J gave up 2 bases, with 10 bases separating them. DNA for the CDR3: TGTGCCAGCAGCGGCAGTTTAGCTGGAAACACCATATATTTT. As protein: CASSGSLAGNTIYF.

DNA for the CDR3: TGTGCCAGCAGTTGGGGGGGGGCGCGACAAGAGACCCAGTACTTC. Amino acids: CASSWGGARQETQYF. The chain employs TRBV28 and TRBJ2-5; the D gene is possibly TRBD2 (7 bases). V lost 4 bases to trimming and J lost 2 bases, with 14 bases between them. Germline values: CDR1 MDHEN, CDR2 SYDVKM. This CDR3 has 15 residues.

The chain is built from TRBV7-9 and TRBJ1-5, with 10 bases lining up with TRBD1. The V and J ends lost 4 bases and 7 bases, in that order; junction bases with no gene match: 7. The length of the CDR3 is 15 residues. Germline V gene sequence: CDR1 SEHNR, CDR2 FQNEAQ (reference sequence). CDR3 in DNA: TGTGCCAGCAGCTCCACCGGGACAGGGGACCAGCCCCAGCATTTT. Translated: CASSSTGTGDQPQHF. Looking up the rest from reference TRBV7-9 and TRBJ1-5 gives the full variable domain: DTGVSQNPRHKITKRGQNVTFRCDPISEHNRLYWYRQTLGQGPEFLTYFQNEAQLEKSRLLSDRFSAERPKGSFSTLEIQRTEQGDSAMYLCASSSTGTGDQPQHFGDGTRLSIL.

The rearrangement joins TRBV4-1 to TRBJ2-1; 12 bases line up with TRBD2. The ends lost 1 base at V and 2 bases at J; junction bases unmatched: 0. The CDR3 length is 16 residues. Germline CDR1 reads MGHRA; CDR2 reads YSYEKL. As DNA, the CDR3 is TGCGCCAGCAGCCAAGGACTAGCGGGGGCCTACAATGAGCAGTTCTTC. It specifies CASSQGLAGAYNEQFF.

The genes are TRBV2 and TRBJ1-1; 10 bases agree with TRBD1. Germline CDR1 SNHLY, CDR2 FYNNEI. V lost 10 bases to trimming and J lost 1 base; unmatched junction nucleotides: 6. The CDR3 runs to 14 residues. The CDR3 loop reads CAISWDRGNTEAFF. DNA of the CDR3: TGTGCCATATCGTGGGACAGGGGGAACACTGAAGCTTTCTTT.

This sequence joins TRBV28 and TRBJ1-6; D not certain. Germline-derived CDR1 and CDR2 are MDHEN and SYDVKM. This CDR3 comprises 17 residues. With 3 bases removed from V and 6 bases from J, the gap between germline ends came to 18 bases. CDR3 protein: CASSFLGQPRPNSPLHF. The CDR3, as DNA: TGTGCCAGCAGTTTTCTCGGGCAGCCGAGGCCTAATTCACCCCTCCACTTT.

This chain connects TRBV19 to TRBJ2-3, with 7 bases lining up with TRBD2. Germline assignment: CDR1 LNHDA and CDR2 SQIVND (reference sequence). The CDR3 consists of 15 residues. The junction had 5 bases not matched to a gene; V was cut back by 1 base and J by 4 bases. The CDR3 sequence: CASSIGGRAPDTQYF. The CDR3 DNA is TGTGCCAGTAGTATAGGAGGGAGGGCCCCAGATACGCAGTATTTT.

The chain has TRBV4-3 and TRBJ2-4; D ambiguous. Trimming removed 1 base at V and 0 bases at J, with 13 bases between. CDR3 length: 17 amino acids. Germline CDR1 and CDR2: LGHNA and YSLEER. The DNA of the CDR3 is TGCGCCAGCAGCCAAGGACCGGCTTCGATAGCCAAAAACATTCAGTACTTC. Protein: CASSQGPASIAKNIQYF.